This T cell receptor beta chain was recorded in a study of Ad26.COV2.S vaccination and SARS-CoV-2 variants. On the study more broadly: Ad26.COV2.S, an intramuscular injection, was given once or twice 56 days apart.

Study results and limitations: The authors reported substantial breadth in spike-specific CD8+ and CD4+ T cell responses after vaccination.

Profiling relied on immunoSEQ multiplex PCR, and the TCRdb table lists in-frame clones only, not all of them. The repertoire holds some 340,000 clones, around 81% seen once, with roughly 2% in the top ten. Noted treatment: roughly 19 received Ad26.COV2.S at low or high dose, single or two shots; about 5 received placebo; per-sample allocation not given. Day 63 after the first injection of vaccine or placebo was the sampling time. A Boston donor was an adult aged 18-55 years. Regarding this clone: Its specificity is not known.

The germline V gene encodes CDR1 MNHNS and CDR2 SASEGT. The CDR3 has 14 residues. The V end lost 1 base, the J end lost 6 bases, and 13 bases lay between the germline ends. The V call is TRBV6-1, the J call TRBJ2-7; D call uncertain. This sample comprised peripheral blood, obtained in a trial of Ad26.COV2.S vaccine versus placebo. This sequence was found in a person aged 18-60 years who received the Ad26.COV2.S COVID-19 vaccine or a placebo. The CDR3 is CASSEDVRSGEQYF. In nucleotides, the CDR3 is TGTGCCAGCAGTGAAGATGTCAGGTCAGGCGAGCAGTACTTC.